The 13 T cell receptor beta chains below all came from one sample that was sequenced in a study of T cells in Graves' hyperthyroidism and ophthalmopathy (dated by TCRdb to about 2019). Libraries were prepared through multiplex PCR. The sequencer was an Illumina HiSeq 2000. Amplification of TCR beta CDR3 regions was carried out from RNA transcripts. A first-round RT-PCR of the TCR CDR3 used the HTBI primer set with the Qiagen OneStep RT-PCR kit. TCRdb ran its own pipeline on the public reads, namely fastp trimming at Q25 and MiXCR clone calling, and kept in-frame beta chains. Rows matching on CDR3 protein sequence are summarized as one entry with the most common DNA and genes. The sample profile shows under 300,000 distinct CDR3 sequences; less than 30% of them were found once. The ten most abundant clones make up over 25% of the sample. The sample was blood. The receptors derive from a man aged 40-55 years with Graves' hyperthyroidism that later progressed to Graves' ophthalmopathy.

This clonotype was recorded at least ten times. The chain is built from TRBV5-8 and TRBJ2-2, with TRBD1 matching over 8 bases. Germline loops: CDR1 SGHTS, CDR2 YDEGEE. The CDR3 runs to 15 residues. V shed 3 bases, J shed 5 bases, and the junction held 6 bases outside the gene matches. CDR3: CASSSGDRSTGELFF. DNA of the CDR3: TGTGCCAGCAGCTCGGGGGACAGGTCTACCGGGGAGCTGTTTTTT.

This clonotype occurred many times. The chain recombines TRBV5-5 with TRBJ1-2; no clear D gene. V was clipped by 4 bases and J by 2 bases, with 18 bases between them. CDR3 length: 16 residues. CDR1 and CDR2 (germline): SGHKS, YYEKEE (reference sequence). CDR3: CASSVQTGRSNYGYTF. The CDR3 DNA sequence: TGTGCCAGCAGCGTCCAAACCGGTCGCAGCAACTATGGCTACACCTTC.

This clonotype was seen at least ten times. V is TRBV5-1 and J is TRBJ2-5, with 12 positions matching TRBD2. After removal of 5 bases from V and 2 bases from J, the junction contained 13 bases not matched to a gene. Germline-derived CDR1 and CDR2 are SGHRS and YFSETQ. This CDR3 comprises 18 residues. The DNA of the CDR3 is TGCGCCAGCAGAGAAGGGACTAGCGGGTTAGGAAGTCAAGAGACCCAGTACTTC. Translating it yields CASREGTSGLGSQETQYF. Based on the CDR3 plus reference TRBV5-1 and TRBJ2-5, the full variable domain is KAGVTQTPRYLIKTRGQQVTLSCSPISGHRSVSWYQQTPGQGLQFLFEYFSETQRNKGNFPGRFSGRQFSNSRSEMNVSTLELGDSALYLCASREGTSGLGSQETQYFGPGTRLLVL.

This clonotype was observed at least ten times. The rearrangement links TRBV6-5 to TRBJ2-7, with D possibly TRBD2 on 5 matching bases. V lost 0 bases and J lost 4, with 16 bases in between. The germline V gene has CDR1 MNHEY and CDR2 SVGAGI. The CDR3 contains 16 residues. This chain's CDR3 is CASSYSFTGTFYEQYF. The DNA of the CDR3 is TGTGCCAGCAGTTACTCGTTCACGGGAACCTTTTACGAGCAGTACTTC.

This clonotype was picked up many times. The chain carries TRBV5-1 and TRBJ2-5; tentatively, D is TRBD1 or TRBD2 (5 bases each). The CDR3 has 16 amino acids. The germline V gene encodes CDR1 SGHRS and CDR2 YFSETQ. Trimming stripped 1 base from V and 0 bases from J, with 13 bases between. This CDR3 is CASSLPRGDYQETQYF. DNA for the CDR3: TGCGCCAGCAGCTTGCCGAGGGGCGATTACCAAGAGACCCAGTACTTC. Full variable domain (remainder filled in from reference TRBV5-1 and TRBJ2-5): KAGVTQTPRYLIKTRGQQVTLSCSPISGHRSVSWYQQTPGQGLQFLFEYFSETQRNKGNFPGRFSGRQFSNSRSEMNVSTLELGDSALYLCASSLPRGDYQETQYFGPGTRLLVL.

There are many counts of this clonotype. The V call is TRBV6-5, the J call TRBJ2-7; D remains ambiguous. CDR1 and CDR2 from the germline V gene are MNHEY and SVGAGI. The CDR3 totals 15 residues. The germline V and J ends were trimmed by 3 bases and 2 bases, with 14 bases remaining between them. The CDR3 DNA is TGTGCCAGCAGTTATCGGGCTAGGCGGACCTACGAGCAGTACTTC. This translates into CASSYRARRTYEQYF.

This clonotype showed up many times. V and J are TRBV7-9 and TRBJ2-5, with D perhaps matching TRBD1 or TRBD2 (5 bases each). The V end was cut by 7 bases, the J end by 5 bases, with 8 bases between. CDR3 length: 11 residues. CDR1 SEHNR and CDR2 FQNEAQ come from the germline V gene (reference sequence). Here the CDR3 reads CASMGVETQYF. CDR3 nucleotide sequence: TGTGCCAGCATGGGGGTCGAGACCCAGTACTTC. Full variable domain (rest looked up from reference TRBV7-9 and TRBJ2-5): DTGVSQNPRHKITKRGQNVTFRCDPISEHNRLYWYRQTLGQGPEFLTYFQNEAQLEKSRLLSDRFSAERPKGSFSTLEIQRTEQGDSAMYLCASMGVETQYFGPGTRLLVL.

At least ten counts were recorded for this clonotype. The gene calls are TRBV3-1 and TRBJ2-2; 10 bases agree with TRBD2. This CDR3 is built from 16 residues. The V and J ends lost 1 base and 6 bases, in that order; junction bases with no gene match: 5. Germline CDR1 and CDR2: LGHDT and YNNKEL (reference sequence). The CDR3 here is CASSQAVLAGPGELFF. The CDR3 DNA follows: TGTGCCAGCAGCCAAGCGGTACTAGCGGGACCCGGGGAGCTGTTTTTT.

This clonotype was counted at least ten times. Written as DNA, the CDR3 is TGTGCCACCAGCAGAGAAGGGGGGGGCCAAGCTTTCTTT. This translates into CATSREGGGQAFF. The chain links TRBV15 to TRBJ1-1, with a tentative D call TRBD1 (6 bases). Per the germline V gene, CDR1 is LNHNV and CDR2 is YYDKDF (reference sequence). V was cut by 0 bases and J by 9 bases, with 11 bases left in between. The CDR3 has 13 residues.

This clonotype was seen many times. V and J are TRBV20-1 and TRBJ1-5, with D possibly matching TRBD1 (6 bases). CDR3 length: 13 residues. Between the trimmed V and J ends, which lost 6 bases and 4 bases, there was a span of 13 bases. Germline V gene data show CDR1 as DFQATT and CDR2 as SNEGSKA (reference sequence). DNA for the CDR3: TGCAGTGCAAGCCGGACAGTTAATCAGCCCCAGCATTTT. It codes for CSASRTVNQPQHF.

This clonotype was picked up many times. The CDR3 region has the DNA TGCGCCAGCAGCGCTATGTTGGACACTGAAGCTTTCTTT. Protein: CASSAMLDTEAFF. This chain joins TRBV5-1 and TRBJ1-1; D unclear. With 4 bases removed from V and 3 bases from J, the gap between germline ends came to 10 bases. The CDR3 has 13 residues. Germline assignment: CDR1 SGHRS and CDR2 YFSETQ.

The chain is built from TRBV6-1 and TRBJ2-5; 10 bases line up with TRBD1. The CDR3 loop spans 17 amino acids. The junction had 14 bases not matched to a gene; V was cut back by 6 bases and J by 4 bases. Germline CDR1 reads MNHNS; CDR2 reads SASEGT. The CDR3 protein is CASSSPLTGGRVETQYF. CDR3 in DNA: TGTGCCAGCAGCTCCCCCTTGACAGGGGGCCGGGTAGAGACCCAGTACTTC.

This clonotype was seen repeatedly, ten times or more. The V gene is TRBV20-1, the J gene TRBJ2-3, with D unclear. The V end lost 5 bases, the J end lost 2 bases, and 11 bases lay between the germline ends. This CDR3 has 13 residues. Germline V gene sequence: CDR1 DFQATT, CDR2 SNEGSKA (reference sequence). In DNA form, the CDR3 reads TGCAGTGCTTCCCACACCTTCACAGATACGCAGTATTTT. Amino acids: CSASHTFTDTQYF.